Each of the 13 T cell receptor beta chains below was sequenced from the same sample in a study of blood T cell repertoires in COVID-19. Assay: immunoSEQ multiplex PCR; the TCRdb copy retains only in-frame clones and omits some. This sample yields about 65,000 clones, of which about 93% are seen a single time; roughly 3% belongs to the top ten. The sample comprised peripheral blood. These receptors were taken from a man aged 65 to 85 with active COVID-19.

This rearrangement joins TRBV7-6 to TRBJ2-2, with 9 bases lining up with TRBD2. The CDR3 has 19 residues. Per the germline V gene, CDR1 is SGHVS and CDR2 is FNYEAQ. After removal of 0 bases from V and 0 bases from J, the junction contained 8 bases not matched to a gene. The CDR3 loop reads CASSLAPGTSYSNTGELFF. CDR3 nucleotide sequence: TGTGCCAGCAGCTTAGCGCCCGGGACTAGCTATTCGAACACCGGGGAGCTGTTTTTT.

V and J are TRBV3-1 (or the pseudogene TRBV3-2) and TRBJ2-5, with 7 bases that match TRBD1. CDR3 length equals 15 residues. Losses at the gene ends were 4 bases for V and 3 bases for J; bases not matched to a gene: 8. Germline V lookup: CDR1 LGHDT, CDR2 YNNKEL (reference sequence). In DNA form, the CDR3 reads TGTGCCAGCAGCCGGGACACAACAGGGGAAGAGACCCAGTACTTC. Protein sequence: CASSRDTTGEETQYF.

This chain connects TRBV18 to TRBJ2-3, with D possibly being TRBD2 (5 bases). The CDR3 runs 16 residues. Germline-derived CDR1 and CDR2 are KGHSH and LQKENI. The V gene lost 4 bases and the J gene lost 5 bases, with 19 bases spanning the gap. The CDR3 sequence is CASSRERGGGGDTQYF. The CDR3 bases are TGTGCCAGCTCACGGGAGCGTGGAGGAGGTGGAGATACGCAGTATTTT.

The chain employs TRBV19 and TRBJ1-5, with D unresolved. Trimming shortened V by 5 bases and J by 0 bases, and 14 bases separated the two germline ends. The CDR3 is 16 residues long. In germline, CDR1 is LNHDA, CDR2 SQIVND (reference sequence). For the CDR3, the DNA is TGTGCCAGTAGTCTAAGAGCGGGGAATAGCAATCAGCCCCAGCATTTT. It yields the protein CASSLRAGNSNQPQHF. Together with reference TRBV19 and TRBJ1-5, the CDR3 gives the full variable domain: DGGITQSPKYLFRKEGQNVTLSCEQNLNHDAMYWYRQDPGQGLRLIYYSQIVNDFQKGDIAEGYSVSREKKESFPLTVTSAQKNPTAFYLCASSLRAGNSNQPQHFGDGTRLSIL.

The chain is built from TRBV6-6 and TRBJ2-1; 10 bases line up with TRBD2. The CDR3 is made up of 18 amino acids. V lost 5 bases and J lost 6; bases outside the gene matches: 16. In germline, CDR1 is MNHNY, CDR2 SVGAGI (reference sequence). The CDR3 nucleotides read TGTGCCAGCAGTCCGAAAGCCTTTCTAGCGGGGGTTCCCAATGAGCAGTTCTTC. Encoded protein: CASSPKAFLAGVPNEQFF.

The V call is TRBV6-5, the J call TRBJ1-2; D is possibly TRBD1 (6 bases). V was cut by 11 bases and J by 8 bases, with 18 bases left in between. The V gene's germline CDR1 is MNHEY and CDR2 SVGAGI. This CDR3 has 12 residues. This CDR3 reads CARWGGGGGYTF. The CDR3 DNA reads TGTGCCCGCTGGGGGGGCGGGGGCGGCTACACCTTC.

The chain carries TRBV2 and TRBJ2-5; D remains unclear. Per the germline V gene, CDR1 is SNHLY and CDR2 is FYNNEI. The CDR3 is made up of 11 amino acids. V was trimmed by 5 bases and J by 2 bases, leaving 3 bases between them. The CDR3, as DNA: TGTGCCAGCAGTTCACAAGAGACCCAGTACTTC. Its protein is CASSSQETQYF.

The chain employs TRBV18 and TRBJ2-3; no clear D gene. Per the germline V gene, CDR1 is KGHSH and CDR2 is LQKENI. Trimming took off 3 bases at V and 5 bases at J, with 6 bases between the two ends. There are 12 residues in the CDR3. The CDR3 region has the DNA TGTGCCAGCTCACCGGCTGGAGATACGCAGTATTTT. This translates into CASSPAGDTQYF.

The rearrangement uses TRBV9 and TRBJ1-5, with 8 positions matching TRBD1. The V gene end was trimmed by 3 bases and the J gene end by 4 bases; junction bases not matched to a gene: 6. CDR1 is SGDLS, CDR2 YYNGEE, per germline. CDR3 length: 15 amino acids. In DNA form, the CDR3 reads TGTGCCAGCAGCGCACCGGGACAGGCGAATCAGCCCCAGCATTTT. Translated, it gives CASSAPGQANQPQHF.

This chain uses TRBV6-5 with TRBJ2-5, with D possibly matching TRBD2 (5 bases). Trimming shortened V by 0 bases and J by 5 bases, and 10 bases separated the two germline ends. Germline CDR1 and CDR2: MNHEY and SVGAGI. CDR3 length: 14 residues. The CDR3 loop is CASSYSTSGETQYF. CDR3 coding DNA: TGTGCCAGCAGTTACTCGACCTCGGGGGAGACCCAGTACTTC.

This chain's CDR3 is CASRASGGPETQYF. The CDR3, as DNA: TGTGCCAGCAGGGCTAGCGGGGGCCCAGAGACCCAGTACTTC. This sequence joins TRBV7-2 and TRBJ2-5, with 10 positions matching TRBD2. The ends lost 6 bases at V and 4 bases at J; junction bases unmatched: 5. Germline V lookup: CDR1 SGHTA, CDR2 FQGNSA. The CDR3 is made up of 14 amino acids. The complete variable domain, with remaining parts taken from reference TRBV7-2 and TRBJ2-5, reads GAGVSQSPSNKVTEKGKDVELRCDPISGHTALYWYRQSLGQGLEFLIYFQGNSAPDKSGLPSDRFSAERTGGSVSTLTIQRTQQEDSAVYLCASRASGGPETQYFGPGTRLLVL.

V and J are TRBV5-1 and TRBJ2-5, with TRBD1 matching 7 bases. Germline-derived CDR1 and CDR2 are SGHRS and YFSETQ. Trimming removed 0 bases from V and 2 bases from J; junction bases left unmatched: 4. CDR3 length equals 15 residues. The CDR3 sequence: CASSLVGGQQETQYF. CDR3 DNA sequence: TGCGCCAGCAGCTTGGTAGGGGGACAGCAAGAGACCCAGTACTTC. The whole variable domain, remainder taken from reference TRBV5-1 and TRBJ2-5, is KAGVTQTPRYLIKTRGQQVTLSCSPISGHRSVSWYQQTPGQGLQFLFEYFSETQRNKGNFPGRFSGRQFSNSRSEMNVSTLELGDSALYLCASSLVGGQQETQYFGPGTRLLVL.

CDR3 loop: CASSIAYWDRTTDTQYF. CDR3 DNA: TGTGCCAGTAGTATAGCTTATTGGGACAGGACCACAGATACGCAGTATTTT. This chain links TRBV19 with TRBJ2-3, with 8 positions matching TRBD1. The V gene end was trimmed by 1 base and the J gene end by 2 bases; junction bases not matched to a gene: 8. Per the germline V gene, CDR1 is LNHDA and CDR2 is SQIVND (reference sequence). This CDR3 spans 17 amino acids.